This entry lists 13 T cell receptor beta chains sequenced from one sample in a study of cytomegalovirus exposure and HLA in healthy donors (dated by TCRdb to 2016 to 2017). The library relied on the immunoSEQ multiplex PCR assay. For the multiplex PCR, a mixture combining 60 forward primers for TCR Vbeta segments and 13 reverse primers for TCR Jbeta segments was used. This is the immuneACCESS table as TCRdb keeps it, with only in-frame sequences that have V and J called. A part of the clones is gone; compared with another copy, unresolved V genes explain less than half, and the rest is unexplained. Recorded for this sample are 90,000 to 120,000 clones; 81% of them occurred a single time. Approximately 2% of the sample is held by the ten biggest clonotypes. Sequencing was carried out using PBMCs. These receptors were obtained from a man aged 25 to 40 in good health and CMV-seronegative.

This chain uses TRBV2 with TRBJ2-1, with TRBD2 identical over 8 bases. The CDR3 spans 15 residues. The V segment lost 3 bases and the J segment 7 bases; nucleotides outside the gene matches: 8. CDR1 is SNHLY and CDR2 is FYNNEI in the germline V gene. The CDR3 sequence is CASSDSGLGTNEQFF. The CDR3 nucleotides are TGTGCCAGCAGTGATTCGGGACTAGGGACAAATGAGCAGTTCTTC.

In the case of this clone: Other nucleotide sequences from this sample produce the same CDR3. The chain is built from TRBV9 and TRBJ1-2, with D possibly TRBD1 on 5 matching bases. The ends were cut back, 3 bases at V and 4 bases at J, with 10 bases in the middle. Germline CDR1 reads SGDLS; CDR2 reads YYNGEE. This CDR3 spans 13 amino acids. The CDR3 nucleotides are TGTGCCAGCAGCGGGTCAGGGTCCTATGGCTACACCTTC. Amino acids: CASSGSGSYGYTF.

This clone has a handful of counts. V and J are TRBV6-5 and TRBJ1-3, with 10 positions matching TRBD1. This CDR3 region has 16 residues. V shed 0 bases, J shed 3 bases, and the junction held 2 bases outside the gene matches. CDR1 and CDR2 from the germline V gene are MNHEY and SVGAGI. The CDR3 DNA reads as TGTGCCAGCAGTTACTCGGACAGGGGGATTGGAAACACCATATATTTT. It translates to CASSYSDRGIGNTIYF.

This rearrangement joins TRBV5-1 to TRBJ2-7, with D possibly TRBD2 on 5 matching bases. Between the trimmed V and J ends, which lost 10 bases and 1 base, there was a span of 15 bases. The CDR3 contains 13 residues. Germline values: CDR1 SGHRS, CDR2 YFSETQ. CDR3 region: CAHGIANSYEQYF. In DNA form, the CDR3 reads TGCGCCCACGGGATTGCGAATTCCTACGAGCAGTACTTC.

This clone was counted a single time. The CDR3 reads CASSPDSLNSPLHF. Written as DNA, the CDR3 is TGTGCCAGCTCACCCGACAGCCTTAATTCACCCCTCCACTTT. The chain couples TRBV18 to TRBJ1-6, with a tentative D call TRBD1 (5 bases). In germline, CDR1 is KGHSH, CDR2 LQKENI. V was trimmed by 3 bases and J by 6 bases, leaving 9 bases between them. The CDR3 loop spans 14 amino acids.

This clone was seen more than once but under ten times. CDR3 in amino acids: CASSPGSFSYEQYF. CDR3 nucleotide sequence: TGTGCCAGCAGCCCGGGGTCTTTTTCCTACGAGCAGTACTTC. The chain has TRBV6-5 and TRBJ2-7; D possibly corresponds to TRBD2 (5 bases). This CDR3 comprises 14 residues. Deletions cut 6 bases from V and 1 base from J, with 13 bases between. Germline CDR1 MNHEY, CDR2 SVGAGI.

The chain employs TRBV30 and TRBJ1-5, with D unresolved. CDR3 length: 15 residues. The V end was cut by 2 bases, the J end by 7 bases, with 18 bases between. CDR1 and CDR2 from the germline V gene are GTSNPN and SVGIG (reference sequence). The CDR3 loop reads CAWSSEGLLTQPQHF. In DNA form, the CDR3 reads TGTGCCTGGAGTAGCGAAGGCCTCCTCACACAGCCCCAGCATTTT.

The V call is TRBV7-6, the J call TRBJ2-1, with no clear D. CDR1 is SGHVS and CDR2 is FNYEAQ in the germline V gene. With 5 bases removed from V and 7 bases from J, the gap between germline ends came to 12 bases. CDR3 length: 13 amino acids. The CDR3, as DNA: TGTGCCAGCAGCCTATCCGTCCGAAATGAGCAGTTCTTC. Translation gives CASSLSVRNEQFF.

The chain links TRBV19 to TRBJ2-1, with 8 bases matching TRBD2. Germline V gives CDR1 LNHDA, CDR2 SQIVND (reference sequence). The CDR3 length is 14 residues. With V trimmed by 5 bases and J by 3 bases, 3 bases remained unmatched. The CDR3 DNA sequence: TGTGCCAGTAGTCGGGGGGGCCTCTACAATGAGCAGTTCTTC. Protein sequence: CASSRGGLYNEQFF.

V and J are TRBV28 and TRBJ1-2; no reliable D call. The V gene's germline CDR1 is MDHEN and CDR2 SYDVKM. The CDR3 has 14 amino acids. Trimming took 7 bases from V and 2 from J, leaving 14 bases between them. CDR3 bases: TGTGCCAGCATCCTCGCCGGTATAAACTATGGCTACACCTTC. Translating gives CASILAGINYGYTF.

The rearrangement uses TRBV6-5 and TRBJ1-1; D not resolved. V shed 5 bases and J shed 4 bases, with 11 bases lying between them. The CDR3 contains 13 residues. From germline, CDR1 is MNHEY and CDR2 SVGAGI. Written as DNA, the CDR3 is TGTGCCAGCAGTCGACGGTCGGGCACTGAAGCTTTCTTT. This sequence encodes CASSRRSGTEAFF.

The J gene is TRBJ2-3, the V gene TRBV4-2, with 11 positions matching TRBD2. The V segment lost 3 bases and the J segment 1 base; nucleotides outside the gene matches: 3. The germline gives CDR1 LGHNA, CDR2 YNFKEQ. The CDR3 has 16 amino acids. The CDR3 is CASSQGLAEGTDTQYF. The CDR3, as DNA: TGTGCCAGCAGCCAGGGACTAGCGGAGGGCACAGATACGCAGTATTTT.

This sequence joins TRBV9 and TRBJ2-5; 8 nucleotides line up with TRBD1. Germline lookup yields CDR1 SGDLS and CDR2 YYNGEE. V shed 2 bases and J 5 bases; nucleotides not matched to a gene: 8. The CDR3 length is 15 residues. CDR3 residues: CASSVAGGATETQYF. CDR3 DNA: TGTGCCAGCAGCGTTGCAGGGGGCGCGACGGAGACCCAGTACTTC.